These T cell receptor beta chains were read from a single sample in a study of shared clonotypes between healthy human individuals. Repertoires were generated with immunoSEQ multiplex PCR, while TCRdb's copy carries only in-frame clones and drops some. The data contain 2 million to 2.5 million clones, approximately 95% of them singletons. Sequenced material: naive CD4+ T cells from PBMCs. These receptor sequences come from a man aged 18-30 years in good health. Some clones in this sample may be carry-over from other donors' samples. The CDR3 runs from the conserved cysteine through the conserved F or W. The D gene is left open where the match is weak. Part of the rows lack a size; the others show once, few, many or a class for expanded clones.

TRBJ1-5 | TRBV6-5 | NA | NA | CASSLSYGGPQHF | TGTGCCAGCAGTCTTTCTTATGGGGGGCCCCAGCATTTT
TRBJ2-7 | TRBV5-1 | NA | NA | CASSATSSYEQYF | TGCGCCAGCAGCGCCACTAGCTCCTACGAGCAGTACTTC
TRBJ1-2 | TRBV7-2 | NA | NA | CASSWGTTNYGYTF | TGTGCCAGCAGCTGGGGAACAACAAACTATGGCTACACCTTC
TRBJ1-2 | TRBV18 | NA | NA | CASSPPTGIGGYTF | TGTGCCAGCTCACCACCGACGGGGATAGGTGGCTACACCTTC
TRBJ2-2 | TRBV19 | NA | TRBD1 | CASRDPGTVGYTGELFF | TGTGCCAGTCGGGATCCCGGGACAGTAGGATACACCGGGGAGCTGTTTTTT
TRBJ2-2 | TRBV4-3 | NA | NA | CASSQWDWPPKGGSGELFF | TGCGCCAGCAGCCAATGGGACTGGCCCCCGAAGGGTGGCTCCGGGGAGCTGTTTTTT
TRBJ2-1 | TRBV5-1 | NA | NA | CASSPRGQDSNEQFF | TGCGCCAGCAGCCCTCGGGGGCAGGACTCCAATGAGCAGTTCTTC
TRBJ2-2 | TRBV4-1 | NA | TRBD2 | CASRFISGRLAGELFF | TGCGCCAGCAGATTCATTAGCGGGAGATTAGCCGGGGAGCTGTTTTTT
TRBJ2-1 | TRBV7-2 | NA | TRBD1 | CASSYYRGDIGEQFF | TGTGCCAGCAGCTATTACAGGGGTGACATAGGTGAGCAGTTCTTC
TRBJ1-2 | TRBV28 | NA | NA | CASSQPAHGYTF | TGTGCCAGCAGCCAACCCGCTCATGGCTACACCTTC
TRBJ1-4 | TRBV28 | once | NA | CASSYRGGTTNEKLFF | TGTGCCAGCAGCTATCGAGGAGGAACGACGAATGAAAAACTGTTTTTT
TRBJ2-1 | TRBV6-5 | NA | NA | CASSWGGGGEQFF | TGTGCCAGCAGTTGGGGCGGCGGCGGTGAGCAGTTCTTC
TRBJ1-2 | TRBV5-4 | NA | TRBD1 | CASSLSLRDRDHYGYTF | TGTGCCAGCAGCCTGTCTCTCCGGGACAGGGACCACTATGGCTACACCTTC
TRBJ1-1 | TRBV12-5 | NA | NA | CASGLRLGEGKDTEAFF | TGTGCTAGTGGTTTGCGACTTGGGGAGGGGAAGGACACTGAAGCTTTCTTT